This T cell receptor beta chain was recovered during a study of blood T cell repertoires in COVID-19. In the authors' workflow: Estimates of nucleated cell counts were drawn from the amplification of reference gene primers. Measured with immunoSEQ multiplex PCR; TCRdb has only the in-frame clones, and not every one. Clonal size and the V and J genes are those of that table, whereas D and trimming came from the DNA. The table shows about 200,000 clones, with 82% occurring only once. CDR1 is SGHTA, CDR2 FQGTGA, per germline. The CDR3 loop spans 13 amino acids. Trimming stripped 5 bases from V and 1 base from J, with 8 bases between.

What was sequenced was peripheral blood. The chain joins TRBV7-3 to TRBJ1-1, with D possibly matching TRBD1 (6 bases). The clonotype originates from a woman older than 75 with COVID-19, enrolled during active disease. The CDR3 DNA reads as TGTGCCAGCAGCCGACAGGCGAACACTGAAGCTTTCTTT. The encoded protein is CASSRQANTEAFF.